This is a list of T cell receptor beta chains from one sample in a study of cytomegalovirus exposure and HLA in healthy donors. TCRdb's table, derived via immunoSEQ multiplex PCR, lists solely in-frame clones and lacks some. The sample has fewer than 200,000 clones; around 80% are singletons. Sequenced: PBMCs. The origin of the receptors is a female donor in good health and CMV-seronegative. Each CDR3 is given with its conserved first and last residue. Fields, in order: CDR3 DNA, CDR3 protein, D gene, clone size, V gene, J gene. The D gene is left open where the match is weak. Some rows have no size entry. The others give once, few or many, or a class for an expanded clone.

cdr3_nt: TGCGCCAGCAGCCCCTTGGGGCTAGAGGCGGAGACCCAGTACTTC; cdr3_aa: CASSPLGLEAETQYF; d_call: -; clone_size: -; v_call: TRBV5-1; j_call: TRBJ2-5
cdr3_nt: TGTGCCAGTAGTAGCGGGGAGATAGCCAAAAACATTCAGTACTTC; cdr3_aa: CASSSGEIAKNIQYF; d_call: -; clone_size: -; v_call: TRBV19; j_call: TRBJ2-4
cdr3_nt: TGTGCCAGCAGCTTTGGAGAAAACATTCAGTACTTC; cdr3_aa: CASSFGENIQYF; d_call: -; clone_size: -; v_call: TRBV6-6; j_call: TRBJ2-4
cdr3_nt: TGTGCCAGCTCACCCGACAGGGGGCGAATCTACGAGCAGTACTTC; cdr3_aa: CASSPDRGRIYEQYF; d_call: TRBD1; clone_size: once; v_call: TRBV18; j_call: TRBJ2-7
cdr3_nt: TGTGCCTGGAGTGTATCGGGAGCACAAGCTTTCTTT; cdr3_aa: CAWSVSGAQAFF; d_call: -; clone_size: -; v_call: TRBV30; j_call: TRBJ1-1
cdr3_nt: TGTGCCAGCAGCGCCACAGGGGACGCCCACACTGAAGCTTTCTTT; cdr3_aa: CASSATGDAHTEAFF; d_call: TRBD1; clone_size: -; v_call: TRBV9; j_call: TRBJ1-1
cdr3_nt: TGCAGCGTTGAGGGCTCTCGGTCGGCTAACTATGGCTACACCTTC; cdr3_aa: CSVEGSRSANYGYTF; d_call: -; clone_size: -; v_call: TRBV29-1; j_call: TRBJ1-2
cdr3_nt: TGTGCCACCAGCAGAGATCAGGGCGTTGGCACAGATACGCAGTATTTT; cdr3_aa: CATSRDQGVGTDTQYF; d_call: -; clone_size: -; v_call: TRBV15; j_call: TRBJ2-3
cdr3_nt: TGCGCCAGCAAGTGGGGCCAAACTGAAGCTTTCTTT; cdr3_aa: CASKWGQTEAFF; d_call: -; clone_size: -; v_call: TRBV23-1; j_call: TRBJ1-1
cdr3_nt: TGTGCCAGCAGCTCCTGGACTAGCGGGGCTAGCACAGATACGCAGTATTTT; cdr3_aa: CASSSWTSGASTDTQYF; d_call: TRBD2; clone_size: -; v_call: TRBV5-4; j_call: TRBJ2-3
cdr3_nt: TGCGCCAGCAGCTTGGCCCGGACTAGCCAAGAGACCCAGTACTTC; cdr3_aa: CASSLARTSQETQYF; d_call: TRBD2; clone_size: -; v_call: TRBV5-1; j_call: TRBJ2-5
cdr3_nt: TGTGCCAGCAGCGAGCCTTTAGCCAAAAACATTCAGTACTTC; cdr3_aa: CASSEPLAKNIQYF; d_call: -; clone_size: -; v_call: TRBV5-6; j_call: TRBJ2-4
cdr3_nt: TGCGCCAGCAGCCCTCCTCCCACACAGGGTATCGGGGAGCTGTTTTTT; cdr3_aa: CASSPPPTQGIGELFF; d_call: -; clone_size: -; v_call: TRBV4-3; j_call: TRBJ2-2
cdr3_nt: TGCGCCAGCAGCCAAGATTCTAGCGGGAGTATAACCGGGGAGCTGTTTTTT; cdr3_aa: CASSQDSSGSITGELFF; d_call: TRBD2; clone_size: -; v_call: TRBV4-3; j_call: TRBJ2-2
cdr3_nt: TGCGCCAGCAGTCCCCCAGCGGACAGGCTTAACTATGGCTACACCTTC; cdr3_aa: CASSPPADRLNYGYTF; d_call: TRBD1; clone_size: -; v_call: TRBV4-3; j_call: TRBJ1-2
cdr3_nt: TGTGCCAGCAGTTTAGCCGGGGGAAATGGGGCCAACGTCCTGACTTTC; cdr3_aa: CASSLAGGNGANVLTF; d_call: -; clone_size: -; v_call: TRBV28; j_call: TRBJ2-6
cdr3_nt: TGCGCCAGCAGCCTCGGTACCGGGGAGCTGTTTTTT; cdr3_aa: CASSLGTGELFF; d_call: -; clone_size: -; v_call: TRBV4-1; j_call: TRBJ2-2
cdr3_nt: TGTGCCACGACACCCTCCTCTGGAAACACCATATATTTT; cdr3_aa: CATTPSSGNTIYF; d_call: -; clone_size: -; v_call: TRBV6-5; j_call: TRBJ1-3